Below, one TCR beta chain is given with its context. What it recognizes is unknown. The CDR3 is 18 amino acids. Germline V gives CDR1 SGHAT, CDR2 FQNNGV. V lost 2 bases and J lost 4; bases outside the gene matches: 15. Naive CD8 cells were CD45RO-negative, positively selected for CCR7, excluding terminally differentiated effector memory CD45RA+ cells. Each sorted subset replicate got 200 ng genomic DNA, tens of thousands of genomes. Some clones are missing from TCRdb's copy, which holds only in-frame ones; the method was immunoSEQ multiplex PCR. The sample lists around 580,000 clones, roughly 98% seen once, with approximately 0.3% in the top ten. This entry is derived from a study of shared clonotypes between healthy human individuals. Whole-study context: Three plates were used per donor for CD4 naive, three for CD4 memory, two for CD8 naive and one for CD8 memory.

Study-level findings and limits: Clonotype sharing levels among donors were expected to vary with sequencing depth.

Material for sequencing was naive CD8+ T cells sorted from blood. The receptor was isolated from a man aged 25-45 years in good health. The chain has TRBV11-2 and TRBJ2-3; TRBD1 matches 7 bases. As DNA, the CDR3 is TGTGCCAGCAGCTTATACTCTGCATTGACAGGGTTGCCAGATACGCAGTATTTT. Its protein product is CASSLYSALTGLPDTQYF.